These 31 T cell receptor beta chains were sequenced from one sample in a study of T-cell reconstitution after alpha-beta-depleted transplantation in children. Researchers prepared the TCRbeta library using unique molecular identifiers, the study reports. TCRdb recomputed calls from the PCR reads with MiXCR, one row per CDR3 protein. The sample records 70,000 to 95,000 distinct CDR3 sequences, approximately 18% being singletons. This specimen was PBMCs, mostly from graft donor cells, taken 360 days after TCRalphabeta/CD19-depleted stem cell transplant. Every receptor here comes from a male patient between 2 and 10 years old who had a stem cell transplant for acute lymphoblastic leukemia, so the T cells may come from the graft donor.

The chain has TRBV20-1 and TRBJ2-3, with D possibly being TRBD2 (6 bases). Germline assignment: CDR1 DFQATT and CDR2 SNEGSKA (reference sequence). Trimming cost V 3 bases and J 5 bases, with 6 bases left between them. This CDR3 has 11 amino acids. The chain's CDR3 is CSASGRDTQYF. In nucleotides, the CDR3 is TGCAGTGCTAGCGGGAGAGATACGCAGTATTTT.

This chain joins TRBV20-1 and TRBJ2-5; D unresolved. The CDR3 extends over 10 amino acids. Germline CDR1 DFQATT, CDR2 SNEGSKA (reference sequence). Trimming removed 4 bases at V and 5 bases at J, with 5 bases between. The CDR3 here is CSAKLETQYF. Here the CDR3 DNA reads TGCAGTGCTAAGTTGGAGACCCAGTACTTC.

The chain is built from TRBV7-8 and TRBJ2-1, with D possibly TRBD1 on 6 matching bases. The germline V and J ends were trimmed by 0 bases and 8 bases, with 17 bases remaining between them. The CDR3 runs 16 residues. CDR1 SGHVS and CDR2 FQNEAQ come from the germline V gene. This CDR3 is CASSLAGQSWGYEQFF. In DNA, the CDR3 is TGTGCCAGCAGCTTAGCCGGACAGAGCTGGGGCTATGAGCAGTTCTTC. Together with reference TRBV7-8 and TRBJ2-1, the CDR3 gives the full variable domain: GAGVSQSPRYKVAKRGQDVALRCDPISGHVSLFWYQQALGQGPEFLTYFQNEAQLDKSGLPSDRFFAERPEGSVSTLKIQRTQQEDSAVYLCASSLAGQSWGYEQFFGPGTRLTVL.

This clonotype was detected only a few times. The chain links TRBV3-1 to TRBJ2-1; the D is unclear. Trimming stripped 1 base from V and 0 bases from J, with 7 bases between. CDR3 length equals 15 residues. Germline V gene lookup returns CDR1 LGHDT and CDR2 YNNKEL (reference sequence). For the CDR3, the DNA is TGTGCCAGCAGCCAAGTGGTCTCCTCCTACAATGAGCAGTTCTTC. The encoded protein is CASSQVVSSYNEQFF.

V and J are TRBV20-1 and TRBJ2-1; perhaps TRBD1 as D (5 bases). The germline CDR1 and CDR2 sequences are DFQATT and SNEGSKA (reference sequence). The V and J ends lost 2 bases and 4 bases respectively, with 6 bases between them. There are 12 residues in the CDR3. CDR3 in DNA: TGCAGTGCTAGAAAGGGGTACAATGAGCAGTTCTTC. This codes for CSARKGYNEQFF.

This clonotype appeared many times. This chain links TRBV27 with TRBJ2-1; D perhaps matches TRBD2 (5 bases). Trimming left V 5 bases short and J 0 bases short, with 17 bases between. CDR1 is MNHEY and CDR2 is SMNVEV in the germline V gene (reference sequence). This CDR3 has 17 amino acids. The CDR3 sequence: CASSANRDPFSYNEQFF. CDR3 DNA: TGTGCCAGCAGTGCAAATCGGGATCCCTTCTCCTACAATGAGCAGTTCTTC.

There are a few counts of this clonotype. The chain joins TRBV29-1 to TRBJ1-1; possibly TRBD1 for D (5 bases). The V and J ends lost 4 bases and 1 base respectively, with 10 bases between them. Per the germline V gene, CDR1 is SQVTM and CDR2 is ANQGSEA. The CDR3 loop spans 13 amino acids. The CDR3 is CSVAITGNTEAFF. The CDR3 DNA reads TGCAGCGTTGCCATTACAGGGAACACTGAAGCTTTCTTT. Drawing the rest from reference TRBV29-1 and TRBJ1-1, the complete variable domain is SAVISQKPSRDICQRGTSLTIQCQVDSQVTMMFWYRQQPGQSLTLIATANQGSEATYESGFVIDKFPISRPNLTFSTLTVSNMSPEDSSIYLCSVAITGNTEAFFGQGTRLTVV.

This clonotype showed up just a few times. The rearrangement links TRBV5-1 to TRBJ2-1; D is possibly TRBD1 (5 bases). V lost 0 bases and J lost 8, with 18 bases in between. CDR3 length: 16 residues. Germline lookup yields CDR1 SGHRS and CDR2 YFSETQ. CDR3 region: CASSLGRSRQTYEQFF. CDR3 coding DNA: TGCGCCAGCAGCTTGGGTCGGAGCCGACAGACCTATGAGCAGTTCTTC.

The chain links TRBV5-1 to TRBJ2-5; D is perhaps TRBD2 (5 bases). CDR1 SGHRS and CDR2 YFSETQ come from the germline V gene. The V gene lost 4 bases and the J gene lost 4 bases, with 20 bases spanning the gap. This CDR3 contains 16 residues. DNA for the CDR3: TGCGCCAGCAGCCCATACCCGGGGAAGAATGGAGAGACCCAGTACTTC. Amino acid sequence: CASSPYPGKNGETQYF.

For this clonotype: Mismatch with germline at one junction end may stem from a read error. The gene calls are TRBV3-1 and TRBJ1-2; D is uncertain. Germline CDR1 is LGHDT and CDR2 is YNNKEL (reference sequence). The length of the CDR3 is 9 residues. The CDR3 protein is CASSHPLAF. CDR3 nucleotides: TGTGCCAGCAGCCATCCTCTCGCCTTC.

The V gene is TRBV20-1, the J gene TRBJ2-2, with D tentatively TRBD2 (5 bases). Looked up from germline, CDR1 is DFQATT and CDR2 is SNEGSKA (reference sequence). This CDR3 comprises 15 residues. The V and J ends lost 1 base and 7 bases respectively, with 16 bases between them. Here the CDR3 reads CSARGGPQGLGELFF. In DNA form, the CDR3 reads TGCAGTGCTAGAGGAGGGCCCCAAGGCCTCGGGGAGCTGTTTTTT.

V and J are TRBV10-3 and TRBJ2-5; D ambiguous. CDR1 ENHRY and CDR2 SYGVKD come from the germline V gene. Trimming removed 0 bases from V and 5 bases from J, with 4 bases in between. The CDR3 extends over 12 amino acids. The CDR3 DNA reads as TGTGCCATCAGTGAGTCGAGGGAGACCCAGTACTTC. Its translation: CAISESRETQYF.

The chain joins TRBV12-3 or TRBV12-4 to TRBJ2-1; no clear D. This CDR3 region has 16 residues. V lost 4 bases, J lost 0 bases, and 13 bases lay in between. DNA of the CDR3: TGTGCCAGCAGTTCGAGAAAGACCAGCTCCTACAATGAGCAGTTCTTC. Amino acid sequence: CASSSRKTSSYNEQFF.

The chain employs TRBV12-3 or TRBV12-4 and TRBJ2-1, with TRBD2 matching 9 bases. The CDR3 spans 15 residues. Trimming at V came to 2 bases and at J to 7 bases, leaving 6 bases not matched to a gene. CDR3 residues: CASSLRLAGKNEQFF. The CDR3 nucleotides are TGTGCCAGCAGTTTAAGGCTAGCGGGAAAAAATGAGCAGTTCTTC.

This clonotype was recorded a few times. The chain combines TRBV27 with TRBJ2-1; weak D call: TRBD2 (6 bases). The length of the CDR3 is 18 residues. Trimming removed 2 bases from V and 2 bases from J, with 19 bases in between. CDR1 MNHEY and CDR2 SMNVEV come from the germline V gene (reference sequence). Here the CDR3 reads CASSLNPLGGGTYNEQFF. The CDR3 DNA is TGTGCCAGCAGTTTAAACCCCCTGGGGGGAGGAACCTACAATGAGCAGTTCTTC.

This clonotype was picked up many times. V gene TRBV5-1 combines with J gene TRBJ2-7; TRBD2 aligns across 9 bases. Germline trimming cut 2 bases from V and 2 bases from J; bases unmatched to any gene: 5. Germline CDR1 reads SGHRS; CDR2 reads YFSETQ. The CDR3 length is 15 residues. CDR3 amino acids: CASSFGLAGAYEQYF. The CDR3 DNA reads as TGCGCCAGCAGCTTTGGGTTAGCGGGAGCCTACGAGCAGTACTTC.

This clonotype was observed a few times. The CDR3 loop is CASREVPSGEQYF. In nucleotides, the CDR3 is TGCGCCAGCAGAGAGGTCCCGAGTGGAGAGCAGTACTTC. This chain links TRBV5-1 with TRBJ2-7; D gene unclear. V gave up 5 bases and J gave up 7 bases, with 16 bases separating them. CDR3 size: 13 residues. The germline V gene encodes CDR1 SGHRS and CDR2 YFSETQ.

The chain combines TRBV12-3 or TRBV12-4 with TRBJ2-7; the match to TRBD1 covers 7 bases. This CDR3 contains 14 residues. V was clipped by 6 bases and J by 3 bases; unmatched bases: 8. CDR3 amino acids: CASSPRQGVYEQYF. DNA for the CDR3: TGTGCCAGCAGCCCCCGACAGGGAGTCTACGAGCAGTACTTC.

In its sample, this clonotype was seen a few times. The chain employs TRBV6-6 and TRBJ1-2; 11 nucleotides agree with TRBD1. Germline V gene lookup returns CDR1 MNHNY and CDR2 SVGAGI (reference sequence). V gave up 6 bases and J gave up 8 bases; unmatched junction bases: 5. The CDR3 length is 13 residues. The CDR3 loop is CASSSRTGGGYTF. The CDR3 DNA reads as TGTGCCAGCAGCTCCAGGACAGGGGGCGGCTACACCTTC.

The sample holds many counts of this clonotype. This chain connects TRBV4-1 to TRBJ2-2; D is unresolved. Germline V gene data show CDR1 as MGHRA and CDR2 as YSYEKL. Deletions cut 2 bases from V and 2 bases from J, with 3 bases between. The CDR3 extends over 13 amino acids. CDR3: CASSQINTGELFF. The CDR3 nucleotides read TGCGCCAGCAGCCAAATAAACACCGGGGAGCTGTTTTTT.

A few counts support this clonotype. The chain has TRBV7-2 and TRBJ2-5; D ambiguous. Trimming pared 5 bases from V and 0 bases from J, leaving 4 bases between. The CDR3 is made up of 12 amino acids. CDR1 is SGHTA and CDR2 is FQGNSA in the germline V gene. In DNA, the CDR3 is TGTGCCAGCAGCGCGAACCAAGAGACCCAGTACTTC. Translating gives CASSANQETQYF.

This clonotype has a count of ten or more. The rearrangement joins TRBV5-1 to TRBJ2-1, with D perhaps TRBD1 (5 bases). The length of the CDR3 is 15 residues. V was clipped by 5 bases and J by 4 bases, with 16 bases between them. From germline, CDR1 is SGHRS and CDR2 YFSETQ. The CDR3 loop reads CASSLHRTTYNEQFF. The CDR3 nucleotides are TGCGCCAGCAGTCTCCACAGGACAACATACAATGAGCAGTTCTTC.

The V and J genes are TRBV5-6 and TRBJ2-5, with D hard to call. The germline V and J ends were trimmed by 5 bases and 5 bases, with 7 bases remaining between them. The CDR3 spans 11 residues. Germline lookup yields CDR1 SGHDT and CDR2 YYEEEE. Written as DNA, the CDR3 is TGTGCCAGCAGTTTTATGGAGACCCAGTACTTC. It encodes CASSFMETQYF.

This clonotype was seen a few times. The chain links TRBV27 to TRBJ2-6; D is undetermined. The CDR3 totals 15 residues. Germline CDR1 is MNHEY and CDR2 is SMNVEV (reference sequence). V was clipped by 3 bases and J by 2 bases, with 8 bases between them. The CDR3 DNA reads TGTGCCAGCAGTTTTTGGGGAACTGGGGCCAACGTCCTGACTTTC. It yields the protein CASSFWGTGANVLTF.

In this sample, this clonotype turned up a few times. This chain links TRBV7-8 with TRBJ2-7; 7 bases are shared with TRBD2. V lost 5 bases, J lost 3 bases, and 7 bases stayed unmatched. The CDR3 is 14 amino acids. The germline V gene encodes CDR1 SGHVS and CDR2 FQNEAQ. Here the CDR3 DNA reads TGTGCCAGCAGCCTGGGACTAAGAAACTACGAGCAGTACTTC. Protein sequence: CASSLGLRNYEQYF. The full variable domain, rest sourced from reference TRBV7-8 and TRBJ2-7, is GAGVSQSPRYKVAKRGQDVALRCDPISGHVSLFWYQQALGQGPEFLTYFQNEAQLDKSGLPSDRFFAERPEGSVSTLKIQRTQQEDSAVYLCASSLGLRNYEQYFGPGTRLTVT.

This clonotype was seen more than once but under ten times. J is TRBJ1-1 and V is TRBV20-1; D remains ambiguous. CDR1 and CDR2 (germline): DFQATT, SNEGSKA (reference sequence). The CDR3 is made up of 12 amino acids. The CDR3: CSARVRFSEAFF. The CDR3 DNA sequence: TGCAGCGCTCGGGTGAGGTTTTCTGAAGCTTTCTTT.

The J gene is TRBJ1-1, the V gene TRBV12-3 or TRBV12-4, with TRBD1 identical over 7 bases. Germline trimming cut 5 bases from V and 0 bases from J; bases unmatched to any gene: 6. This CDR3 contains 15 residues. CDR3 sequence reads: CASSSQGGMNTEAFF. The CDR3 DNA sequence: TGTGCCAGCAGTAGCCAGGGGGGGATGAACACTGAAGCTTTCTTT.

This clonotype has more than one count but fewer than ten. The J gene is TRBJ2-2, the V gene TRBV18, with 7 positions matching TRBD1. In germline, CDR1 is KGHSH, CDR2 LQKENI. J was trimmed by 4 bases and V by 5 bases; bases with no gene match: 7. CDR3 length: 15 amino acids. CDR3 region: CASSSGGRTTGELFF. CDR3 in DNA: TGTGCCAGCTCATCAGGGGGTAGGACCACCGGGGAGCTGTTTTTT.

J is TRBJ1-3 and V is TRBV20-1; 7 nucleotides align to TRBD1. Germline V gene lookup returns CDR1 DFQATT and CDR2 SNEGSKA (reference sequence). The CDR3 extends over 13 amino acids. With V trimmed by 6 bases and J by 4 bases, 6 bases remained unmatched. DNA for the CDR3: TGCAGTGCCCGTGGGACAGCCGGAAACACCATATATTTT. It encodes CSARGTAGNTIYF.

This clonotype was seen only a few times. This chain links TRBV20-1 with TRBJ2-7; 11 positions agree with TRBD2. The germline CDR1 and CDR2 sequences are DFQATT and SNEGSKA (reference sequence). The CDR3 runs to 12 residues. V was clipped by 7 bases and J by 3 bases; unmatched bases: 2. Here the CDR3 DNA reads TGCAGTGTACTAGCGGGAGTCTACGAGCAGTACTTC. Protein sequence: CSVLAGVYEQYF.

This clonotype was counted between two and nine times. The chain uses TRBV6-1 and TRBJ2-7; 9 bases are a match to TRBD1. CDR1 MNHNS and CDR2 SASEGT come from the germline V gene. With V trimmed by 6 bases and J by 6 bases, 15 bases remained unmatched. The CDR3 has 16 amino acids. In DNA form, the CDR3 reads TGTGCCAGCAGACGGGGACAGGGTTCAAGCTCCCTCGAGCAGTACTTC. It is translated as CASRRGQGSSSLEQYF.